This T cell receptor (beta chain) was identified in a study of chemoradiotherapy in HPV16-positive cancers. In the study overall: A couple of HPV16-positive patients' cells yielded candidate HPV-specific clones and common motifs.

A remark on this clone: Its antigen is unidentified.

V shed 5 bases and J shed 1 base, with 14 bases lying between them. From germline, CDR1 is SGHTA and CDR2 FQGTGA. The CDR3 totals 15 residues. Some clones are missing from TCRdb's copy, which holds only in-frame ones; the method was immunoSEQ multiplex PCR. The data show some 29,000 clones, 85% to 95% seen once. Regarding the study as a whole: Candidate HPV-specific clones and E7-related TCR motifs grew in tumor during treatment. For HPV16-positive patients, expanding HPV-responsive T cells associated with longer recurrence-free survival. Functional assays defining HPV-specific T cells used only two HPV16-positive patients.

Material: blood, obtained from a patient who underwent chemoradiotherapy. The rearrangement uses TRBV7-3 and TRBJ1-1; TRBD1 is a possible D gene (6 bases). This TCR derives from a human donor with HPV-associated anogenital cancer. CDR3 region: CASSLTGFGNTEAFF. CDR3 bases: TGTGCCAGCAGCCTCACAGGGTTTGGGAACACTGAAGCTTTCTTT.